This TCR beta chain was profiled in a study of regulatory T cells in long-lasting Graves disease (dated by TCRdb to about 2021). Study-level background: To count as having persistent Graves' disease, a patient had to have received antithyroid drug treatment for over 5 years with TSH receptor autoantibodies remaining persistently positive. Patients with persistent Graves' disease were compared with patients with newly diagnosed Graves' disease using TCR sequencing and RNA sequencing of peripheral blood. The study took place in China and was registered as a clinical trial. A total of roughly 35 samples underwent TCR sequencing: about 13 from persistent and some 20 from newly diagnosed Graves' disease patients. On average, persistent Graves' disease patients in the clinical cohort had been on antithyroid drugs for around 9.5 years.

The CDR3 numbers 16 residues from cysteine through phenylalanine. The read is trimmed to its CDR3 DNA, 48 bases read in frame from base 1. V drops 5 bases and J drops 1 base, leaving 17 bases in between. Looking up the germline V gene (reference sequence) yields CDR1 SEHNR and CDR2 FQNEAQ. Libraries were built with multiplex PCR. The instrument was an Illumina HiSeq 4000. To build TCR beta libraries, CDR3 regions were amplified by Arm-PCR using iRepertoire HTBI primers. PCR products were gel purified before sequencing. The original pipeline was this. Gene usage analysis of CDR3 amino acid clonotypes used the approximately 56 TRBV and more than 13 TRBJ segments found across samples. COPE and FqMerger were used to merge the filtered high-quality paired reads into contigs. Contigs were aligned with BLAST to IMGT TRBV, TRBD and TRBJ reference genes, and CDR3 was defined per IMGT. Any clonotype with a frequency above 0.1% was classified as a highly expanded clone. Shannon entropy was used to measure repertoire diversity, and the Gini coefficient was used to measure V-J evenness. A clonotype found in more than one individual was treated as public. Through fastp at Q25 and MiXCR, TCRdb rebuilt clones from the public reads, retaining in-frame beta chains. Each entry merges the rows of one CDR3 protein and shows their most common DNA and genes. The V and J calls come from TCRdb's annotation, not from the publication. This sample lists approximately 400,000 distinct CDR3 sequences; around 20% were detected once. Roughly 30% of the sample rests with the top ten.

Note on this clonotype: It has no known antigen specificity. The input lacks base qualities; no much larger clone sits a single base away.

The time point label on this specimen signifies: persistent/refractory GD, antithyroid drugs over 5 years with positive TRAb. RNA was extracted from PBMCs in TRIzol for both TCR sequencing and RNA sequencing. The diagnosis of Graves' disease followed American Thyroid Association guidelines. Recruitment of patients was carried out at an endocrinology department in Xi'an, China. From each patient, about 8.9 milliliters of peripheral blood was collected into an EDTA anticoagulant tube. Ficoll Paque Plus density gradient separation was used to isolate PBMCs, and no further T cell sorting was done. An Agilent 2100 Bioanalyzer and agarose gel were used to assess RNA quality, and a NanoDrop 2000 was used to measure RNA concentration. Results and caveats for the whole study, not just this receptor: Persistent patients shared more public clonotypes among themselves (more than 2,500) than newly diagnosed patients did (approximately 870). Compared with newly diagnosed patients, patients with persistent Graves' disease had lower TCR Shannon entropy and fewer highly expanded clones, which suggests clonal expansion. Persistent disease showed preferential use of TRBV28, TRBJ1-2 and TRBJ2-5, whereas newly diagnosed disease favored TRBV20-1 and TRBJ2-1. As a limitation, the authors acknowledged that the small sample size may reduce accuracy. Sequencing and analysis were limited to the TCR beta chain. The study examined only peripheral blood because the primary lesion, thyroid tissue, could not be accessed.

This receptor was taken from a female donor with Graves disease. Here the chain combines TRBV7-9 and TRBJ1-1, with the identity of the D gene unclear. The sample here was peripheral blood mononuclear cells (PBMCs), taken when the disease was refractory, from a patient treated with antithyroid drugs. The nucleotide sequence is TGTGCCAGCAGCCCGTACTTCGGTCCCGAGAACACTGAAGCTTTCTTT. Its protein is CASSPYFGPENTEAFF.